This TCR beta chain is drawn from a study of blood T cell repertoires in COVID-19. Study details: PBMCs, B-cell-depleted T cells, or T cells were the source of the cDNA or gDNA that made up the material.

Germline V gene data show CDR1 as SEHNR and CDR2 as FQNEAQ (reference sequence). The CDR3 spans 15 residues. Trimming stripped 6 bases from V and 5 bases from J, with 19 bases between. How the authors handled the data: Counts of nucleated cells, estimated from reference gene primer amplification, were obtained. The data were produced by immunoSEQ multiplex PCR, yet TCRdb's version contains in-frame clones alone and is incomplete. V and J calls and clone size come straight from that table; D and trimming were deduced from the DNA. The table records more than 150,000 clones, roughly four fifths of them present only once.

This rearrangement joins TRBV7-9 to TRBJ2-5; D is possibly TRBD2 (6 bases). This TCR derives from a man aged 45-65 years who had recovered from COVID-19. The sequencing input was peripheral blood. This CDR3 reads CASRHVLAGRETQYF. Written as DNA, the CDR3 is TGTGCCAGCAGACATGTGCTAGCAGGGAGGGAGACCCAGTACTTC.